The sequence of this T cell receptor (beta chain) was determined in a study of response to subunit inactivated influenza vaccine (dated 2018 in TCRdb). Background on the whole study: To follow how T cells responded to a trivalent subunit inactivated influenza vaccine, the researchers relied on deep quantitative profiling of the T cell receptor repertoire. What the study reported, not specific to this receptor: It was suggested by the authors that each seasonal influenza vaccination may recruit only a limited number of new T cells.

A word on this clonotype: The antigen this receptor binds is unknown. Per-base qualities were not stored, and no clone one base away is much larger.

Relative to germline, V is 4 bases shorter and J is 2 bases shorter, with 13 bases between their ends. From its cysteine to its phenylalanine, the CDR3 spans 15 amino acids. Only the CDR3 DNA stays, 45 bases, in frame from base 1. CDR1 MDHEN and CDR2 SYDVKM were looked up in the germline V gene. Library construction relied on RT-PCR. The instrument given in TCRdb is Illumina HiSeq 2500. TCRdb reprocessing: public reads trimmed at Q25 with fastp, clones called with MiXCR, in-frame beta chains kept. Rows are unified per CDR3 protein, each entry keeping the most common DNA and genes. The sample includes around 710,000 distinct CDR3 sequences, with roughly 14% observed a single time. 6.5% to 8.5% of the sample is taken by the ten largest.

The receptor's source is a man between 45 and 60 years old who received an inactivated influenza vaccine. Donor details come from another sample of the same person, matched by shared clones. The rearranged segments are TRBV28 and TRBJ2-3, and TRBD2 may be the D gene, going by 6 matching bases. The source material was PBMCs from blood, sampled roughly 15 days before vaccination. The CDR3 sequence is CASSSWGTYTDTQYF. The bases are TGTGCCAGCAGTTCTTGGGGGACTTACACAGATACGCAGTATTTT.